Below are 7 T cell receptor beta chains sequenced from a single sample in a study of CD8 T cells in ankylosing spondylitis. A single record per CDR3 protein comes from TCRdb applying MiXCR to the 5' RACE reads. This table holds roughly 86,000 distinct CDR3 sequences, approximately 9% found once. Input material: blood, either unsorted or a sorted T cell fraction (not recorded which). The source is a male donor with ankylosing spondylitis or in good health (not recorded which).

This clonotype was detected only a few times. This sequence joins TRBV28 and TRBJ1-2, with 7 nucleotides matching TRBD1. Trimming at V came to 7 bases and at J to 5 bases, leaving 16 bases not matched to a gene. Germline V gene lookup returns CDR1 MDHEN and CDR2 SYDVKM. The CDR3 consists of 16 residues. CDR3 in amino acids: CASIYSDRVPSYGYTF. Written as DNA, the CDR3 is TGTGCCAGCATCTACTCAGACAGGGTCCCTAGTTATGGCTACACCTTC.

This clonotype was found many times. CDR3 sequence (DNA): TGCGCCAGCAGCTTGGGGATGAACACTGAAGCTTTCTTT. Protein sequence: CASSLGMNTEAFF. The V call is TRBV5-1, the J call TRBJ1-1; D ambiguous. With 0 bases removed from V and 0 bases from J, the gap between germline ends came to 3 bases. Germline V gene sequence: CDR1 SGHRS, CDR2 YFSETQ. CDR3 length: 13 residues.

This clonotype occurred many times. The gene calls are TRBV29-1 and TRBJ1-1, with 8 positions matching TRBD1. Germline V gene sequence: CDR1 SQVTM, CDR2 ANQGSEA. The J segment lost 1 base and the V segment lost 6 bases, leaving 10 bases of the junction unmatched. This CDR3 has 15 amino acids. The CDR3 protein is CSVDRERERNTEAFF. The DNA for the CDR3 is TGCAGCGTGGACAGGGAGAGGGAGAGGAACACTGAAGCTTTCTTT. Looking up the rest from reference TRBV29-1 and TRBJ1-1 gives the full variable domain: SAVISQKPSRDICQRGTSLTIQCQVDSQVTMMFWYRQQPGQSLTLIATANQGSEATYESGFVIDKFPISRPNLTFSTLTVSNMSPEDSSIYLCSVDRERERNTEAFFGQGTRLTVV.

Comments on this clonotype: A read error is possible here, since a much larger clone lies one base away. J is TRBJ1-5 and V is TRBV12-3 or TRBV12-4; the D is unclear. The CDR3 loop spans 14 amino acids. The CDR3 loop reads CASSRRSGNQSQHF. The CDR3 DNA reads TGTGCCAGCAGCCGACGATCTGGCAATCAGTCCCAGCATTTT.

This clonotype has ten or more counts. The chain uses TRBV12-3 or TRBV12-4 and TRBJ2-4; tentative D call: TRBD2 (5 bases). Trimming removed 4 bases at V and 8 bases at J, with 12 bases between. CDR3 size: 13 residues. CDR3 loop: CASSSGINDIQYF. CDR3 in DNA: TGTGCCAGCAGTTCCGGGATCAATGACATTCAGTACTTC.

This clonotype was detected many times. This chain uses TRBV29-1 with TRBJ2-4; D may match TRBD1 or TRBD2 (5 bases each). This CDR3 has 13 residues. The germline V gene has CDR1 SQVTM and CDR2 ANQGSEA. V lost 3 bases, J lost 6 bases, and 12 bases lay in between. The CDR3 loop is CSVEGLGVNIQYF. In DNA, the CDR3 is TGCAGCGTTGAGGGGTTGGGGGTAAACATTCAGTACTTC.

This clonotype has ten or more counts. The chain recombines TRBV3-1 with TRBJ2-2; 7 bases line up with TRBD1. The trim removed 4 bases at V and 0 bases at J, leaving 5 bases unmatched. The CDR3 runs to 16 residues. Germline values: CDR1 LGHDT, CDR2 YNNKEL (reference sequence). The CDR3 DNA follows: TGTGCCAGCAGCCTTACAGGGGTCCCGAACACCGGGGAGCTGTTTTTT. Its protein product is CASSLTGVPNTGELFF.